This TCR beta chain was documented in a study of cytomegalovirus exposure and HLA in healthy donors. Here immunoSEQ multiplex PCR was the method, and the copy in TCRdb shows in-frame clones only, minus some. The sample carries some 49,000 clones, around nine tenths recorded once. CDR1 is MNHEY and CDR2 is SVGAGI in the germline V gene. This CDR3 spans 12 amino acids. The V end was cut by 6 bases, the J end by 8 bases, with 13 bases between. The TCR comes from a man aged 18 to 29 in good health and CMV-seronegative. Sequencing used PBMCs. The chain links TRBV6-5 to TRBJ1-2, with D possibly TRBD1 on 5 matching bases. The CDR3 is CASRTAGSGYTF. DNA for the CDR3: TGTGCCAGCAGGACCGCAGGGTCGGGCTACACCTTC.